A single sample gave rise to the 16 T cell receptor beta chains below, sequenced in a study of blood T cell repertoires in COVID-19. Method: immunoSEQ multiplex PCR; TCRdb's copy keeps in-frame clones and lacks some. Of 350,000 or so clones in the sample, roughly 90% were seen once. Sequencing input: PBMCs or T cells enriched from blood (not recorded which). These receptors were obtained from a woman aged 30 to 39 who had been exposed to COVID-19.

The chain uses TRBV7-2 and TRBJ2-1; TRBD2 is a possible D gene (6 bases). This CDR3 has 14 residues. Germline-derived CDR1 and CDR2 are SGHTA and FQGNSA. The V end was cut by 1 base, the J end by 5 bases, with 9 bases between. The CDR3 DNA reads as TGTGCCAGCAGCTTAGAGGCTAGCGACAATGAGCAGTTCTTC. This gives the protein CASSLEASDNEQFF.

The V call is TRBV5-1, the J call TRBJ1-1; unclear D gene. Germline CDR1 SGHRS, CDR2 YFSETQ. V gave up 4 bases and J gave up 4 bases, with 11 bases separating them. This CDR3 comprises 13 residues. CDR3 sequence: CASSTKSGTEAFF. The DNA for the CDR3 is TGCGCCAGCAGCACCAAGTCGGGCACTGAAGCTTTCTTT.

The V call is TRBV28, the J call TRBJ1-2; D remains unclear. Germline values: CDR1 MDHEN, CDR2 SYDVKM. V was shortened by 5 bases and J by 3 bases, with 13 bases between the two germline ends. This CDR3 region has 14 residues. CDR3 sequence reads: CASSPLFGDYGYTF. The CDR3 nucleotides read TGTGCCAGCAGTCCCCTGTTCGGGGACTATGGCTACACCTTC.

J is TRBJ1-2 and V is TRBV6-5; 8 bases line up with TRBD1. Germline CDR1 and CDR2: MNHEY and SVGAGI. The CDR3 runs 13 residues. Germline trimming cut 5 bases from V and 4 bases from J; bases unmatched to any gene: 3. DNA of the CDR3: TGTGCCAGCAGTCCAGGGACAGGCTATGGCTACACCTTC. Its translation is CASSPGTGYGYTF.

This chain joins TRBV19 and TRBJ1-6, with D possibly TRBD1 on 6 matching bases. Germline-derived CDR1 and CDR2 are LNHDA and SQIVND (reference sequence). This CDR3 region has 15 residues. Trimming cost V 4 bases and J 8 bases, with 15 bases left between them. The CDR3 DNA is TGTGCCAGTAGTAGAGGGACACACCAAGATTCACCCCTCCACTTT. Its protein is CASSRGTHQDSPLHF.

The chain links TRBV7-9 to TRBJ1-4, with 10 bases fitting TRBD1. The CDR3 is made up of 17 amino acids. Germline loops: CDR1 SEHNR, CDR2 FQNEAQ (reference sequence). With 5 bases clipped from V and 3 bases from J, the junction kept 9 bases outside the gene matches. CDR3 bases: TGTGCCAGCAGCCCTAGCGTTGGGACAGGGGCTAATGAAAAACTGTTTTTT. Translating gives CASSPSVGTGANEKLFF.

V gene TRBV21-1 combines with J gene TRBJ2-3; the table gives TRBD1 as D, unverified against the DNA. TRBV21-1 is reported as a pseudogene. The CDR3 has 19 residues. The CDR3 coding sequence is TGTGCCAGCAGCAAATCGGGTCGGGACAGGGGGCCTAGCACAGATACGCAGTATTTT. The encoded protein is CASSKSGRDRGPSTDTQYF.

The chain has TRBV5-1 and TRBJ2-1, with TRBD2 matching 8 bases. The CDR3 is made up of 14 amino acids. The germline V gene encodes CDR1 SGHRS and CDR2 YFSETQ. V trimming: 1 base; J trimming: 8 bases; junction bases outside the gene matches: 5. This chain's CDR3 is CASSLSGSRDEQFF. The DNA for the CDR3 is TGCGCCAGCAGCTTGAGCGGGAGTAGGGATGAGCAGTTCTTC.

This chain uses TRBV30 with TRBJ1-6, with a weak D call TRBD1 (5 bases). V lost 2 bases, J lost 8 bases, and 10 bases lay in between. There are 13 residues in the CDR3. Germline CDR1 and CDR2: GTSNPN and SVGIG (reference sequence). CDR3 DNA: TGTGCCTGGAGTAGCAGGGAAGATTCACCCCTCCACTTT. Amino acid sequence: CAWSSREDSPLHF.

This sequence joins TRBV9 and TRBJ2-1; 9 bases match TRBD2. Germline CDR1 is SGDLS and CDR2 is YYNGEE. The CDR3 runs to 17 residues. J was trimmed by 5 bases and V by 4 bases; bases with no gene match: 13. The CDR3 here is CASSSPPAGGPHNEQFF. As DNA, the CDR3 is TGTGCCAGCAGCTCCCCCCCCGCGGGAGGGCCCCACAATGAGCAGTTCTTC.

The chain employs TRBV30 and TRBJ2-7; 7 positions match TRBD2. The CDR3 loop spans 15 amino acids. V lost 0 bases and J lost 7; bases outside the gene matches: 12. CDR1 and CDR2 (germline): GTSNPN, SVGIG (reference sequence). CDR3: CAWSVARTRSREQYF. Written as DNA, the CDR3 is TGTGCCTGGAGTGTAGCGAGGACTAGGTCACGGGAGCAGTACTTC.

The rearrangement joins TRBV28 to TRBJ1-5; D remains unclear. The CDR3 consists of 12 residues. V gave up 5 bases and J gave up 4 bases, with 6 bases separating them. Germline CDR1 and CDR2: MDHEN and SYDVKM. The CDR3 sequence is CASSILNQPQHF. CDR3 in DNA: TGTGCCAGCAGTATTTTAAATCAGCCCCAGCATTTT. Together with reference TRBV28 and TRBJ1-5, the CDR3 gives the full variable domain: DVKVTQSSRYLVKRTGEKVFLECVQDMDHENMFWYRQDPGLGLRLIYFSYDVKMKEKGDIPEGYSVSREKKERFSLILESASTNQTSMYLCASSILNQPQHFGDGTRLSIL.

CDR3: CASFYRQGSTKNIQYF. The CDR3 coding sequence is TGTGCCAGCTTCTATCGGCAGGGGAGTACCAAAAACATTCAGTACTTC. This sequence joins TRBV2 and TRBJ2-4, with a tentative D call TRBD1 (6 bases). Germline loops: CDR1 SNHLY, CDR2 FYNNEI. The CDR3 length is 16 residues. The V and J ends lost 8 bases and 2 bases respectively, with 19 bases between them.

This clone has only one observation. This chain links TRBV13 with TRBJ2-7; 7 bases match TRBD1. Germline V gene sequence: CDR1 PRHDT, CDR2 FYEKMQ (reference sequence). Germline trimming cut 4 bases from V and 3 bases from J; bases unmatched to any gene: 9. The CDR3 runs 15 residues. In nucleotides, the CDR3 is TGTGCCAGCAGCTCAGTACGGGACAGCTACTACGAGCAGTACTTC. Residues: CASSSVRDSYYEQYF.

The J gene is TRBJ1-5, the V gene TRBV5-1; 9 bases fit TRBD1. Trimming cost V 4 bases and J 6 bases; bases outside gene matches: 5. The CDR3 extends over 14 amino acids. Per the germline V gene, CDR1 is SGHRS and CDR2 is YFSETQ. The CDR3 DNA reads as TGCGCCAGCAGCCCCGGGACAGGGCGTCAGCCCCAGCATTTT. Translation: CASSPGTGRQPQHF.

This rearrangement joins TRBV28 to TRBJ2-1; 9 nucleotides line up with TRBD1. The CDR3 has 15 residues. J lost 4 bases, V lost 6 bases, and 7 bases had no gene match. Germline loops: CDR1 MDHEN, CDR2 SYDVKM. CDR3 in DNA: TGTGCCAGCAGCGGAGGGACAGGGAGGTACAATGAGCAGTTCTTC. This sequence encodes CASSGGTGRYNEQFF.